This T cell receptor (beta chain) was captured by sequencing in a study of blood T cell repertoires in COVID-19. The overall study: Specimens from acute and convalescent COVID-19 originated in the United States, Italy and Spain.

Recovered participants had two consecutive negative NP/OP PCR tests, healthcare professional clearance, or symptom resolution. Trimming cost V 5 bases and J 0 bases, with 13 bases left between them. Germline V gene lookup returns CDR1 GTSNPN and CDR2 SVGIG (reference sequence). The CDR3 runs 14 residues. TCRdb's copy holds only in-frame clones and misses some; the assay was immunoSEQ multiplex PCR. In the table there are about 330,000 clones, approximately 90% of which are singletons. The receptor's source is a woman aged 25-40 years who had recovered from COVID-19. The rearrangement uses TRBV30 and TRBJ1-2, with D possibly TRBD1 on 6 matching bases. Material for sequencing was PBMCs or T cells enriched from blood (not recorded which). In DNA form, the CDR3 reads TGTGCCTGGGGCAGGGGCGTTACTAACTATGGCTACACCTTC. Translating gives CAWGRGVTNYGYTF.